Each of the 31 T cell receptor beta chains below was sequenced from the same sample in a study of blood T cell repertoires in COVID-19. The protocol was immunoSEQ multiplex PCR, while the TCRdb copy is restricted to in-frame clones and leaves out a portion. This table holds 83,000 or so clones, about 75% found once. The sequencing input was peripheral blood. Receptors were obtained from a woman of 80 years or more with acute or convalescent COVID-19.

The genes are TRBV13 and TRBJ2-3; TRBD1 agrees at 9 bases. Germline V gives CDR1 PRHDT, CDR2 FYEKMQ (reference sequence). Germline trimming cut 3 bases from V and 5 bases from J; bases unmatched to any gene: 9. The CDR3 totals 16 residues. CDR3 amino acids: CASSFSPGQGRDTQYF. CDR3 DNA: TGTGCCAGCAGCTTCTCACCGGGACAGGGCAGAGATACGCAGTATTTT.

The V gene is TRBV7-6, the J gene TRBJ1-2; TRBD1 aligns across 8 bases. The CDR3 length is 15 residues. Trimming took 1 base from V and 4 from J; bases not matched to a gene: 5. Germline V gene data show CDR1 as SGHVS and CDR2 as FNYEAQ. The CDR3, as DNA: TGTGCCAGCAGCTTAGGGGAAGGACAGGGCTATGGCTACACCTTC. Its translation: CASSLGEGQGYGYTF.

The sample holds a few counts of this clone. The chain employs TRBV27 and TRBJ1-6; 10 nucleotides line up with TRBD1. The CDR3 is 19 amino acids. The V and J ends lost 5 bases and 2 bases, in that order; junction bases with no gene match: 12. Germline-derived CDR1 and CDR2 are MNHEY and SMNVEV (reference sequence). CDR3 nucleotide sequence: TGTGCCAGCAGTCCTGGGACAGGGGTTATTGGGACCTATAATTCACCCCTCCACTTT. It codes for CASSPGTGVIGTYNSPLHF.

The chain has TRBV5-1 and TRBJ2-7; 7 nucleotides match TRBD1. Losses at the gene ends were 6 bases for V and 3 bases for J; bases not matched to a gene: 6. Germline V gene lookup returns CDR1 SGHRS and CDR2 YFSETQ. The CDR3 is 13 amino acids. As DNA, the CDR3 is TGCGCCAGCATGAGGACAGGTGGCTACGAGCAGTACTTC. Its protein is CASMRTGGYEQYF. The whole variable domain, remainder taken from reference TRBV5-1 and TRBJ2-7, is KAGVTQTPRYLIKTRGQQVTLSCSPISGHRSVSWYQQTPGQGLQFLFEYFSETQRNKGNFPGRFSGRQFSNSRSEMNVSTLELGDSALYLCASMRTGGYEQYFGPGTRLTVT.

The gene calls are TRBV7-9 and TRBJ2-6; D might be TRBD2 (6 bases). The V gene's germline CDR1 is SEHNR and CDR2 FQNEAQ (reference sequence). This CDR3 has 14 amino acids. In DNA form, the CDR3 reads TGTGCTGGAGGGGAGTACGCTGGGGCCAACGTCCTGACTTTC. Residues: CAGGEYAGANVLTF. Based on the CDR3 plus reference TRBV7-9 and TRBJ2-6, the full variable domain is DTGVSQNPRHKITKRGQNVTFRCDPISEHNRLYWYRQTLGQGPEFLTYFQNEAQLEKSRLLSDRFSAERPKGSFSTLEIQRTEQGDSAMYLCAGGEYAGANVLTFGAGSRLTVL.

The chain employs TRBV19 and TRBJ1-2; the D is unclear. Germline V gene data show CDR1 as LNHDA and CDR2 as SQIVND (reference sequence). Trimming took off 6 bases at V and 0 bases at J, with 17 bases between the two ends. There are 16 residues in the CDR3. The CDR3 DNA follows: TGTGCCAGTAGCACTCCCTTCGATCCAACTAACTATGGCTACACCTTC. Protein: CASSTPFDPTNYGYTF.

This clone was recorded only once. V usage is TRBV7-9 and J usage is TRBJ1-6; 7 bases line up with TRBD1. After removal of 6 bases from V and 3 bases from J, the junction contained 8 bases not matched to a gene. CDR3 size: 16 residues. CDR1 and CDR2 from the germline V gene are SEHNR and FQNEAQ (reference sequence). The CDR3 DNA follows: TGTGCCAGCAGTCCCCCCGGGACAGACTATAATTCACCCCTCCACTTT. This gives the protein CASSPPGTDYNSPLHF. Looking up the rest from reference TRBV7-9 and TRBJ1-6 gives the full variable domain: DTGVSQNPRHKITKRGQNVTFRCDPISEHNRLYWYRQTLGQGPEFLTYFQNEAQLEKSRLLSDRFSAERPKGSFSTLEIQRTEQGDSAMYLCASSPPGTDYNSPLHFGNGTRLTVT.

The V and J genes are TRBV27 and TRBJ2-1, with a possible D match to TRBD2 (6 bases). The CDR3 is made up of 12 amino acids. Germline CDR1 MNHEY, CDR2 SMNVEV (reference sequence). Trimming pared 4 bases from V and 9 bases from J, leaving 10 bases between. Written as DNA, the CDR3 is TGTGCCAGCAGTTCCCCCGGGGGTGAGCAGTTCTTC. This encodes CASSSPGGEQFF.

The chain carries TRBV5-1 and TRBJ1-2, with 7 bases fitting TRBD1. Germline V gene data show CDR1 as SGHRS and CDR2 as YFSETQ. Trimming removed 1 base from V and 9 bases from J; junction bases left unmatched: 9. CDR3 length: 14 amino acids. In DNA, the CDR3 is TGCGCCAGCAGCTTGACAGGGGCGGCGAATAGCTACACCTTC. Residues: CASSLTGAANSYTF.

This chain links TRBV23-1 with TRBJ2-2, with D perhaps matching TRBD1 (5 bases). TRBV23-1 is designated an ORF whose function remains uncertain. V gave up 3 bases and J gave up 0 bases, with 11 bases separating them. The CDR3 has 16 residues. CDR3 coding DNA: TGCGCCAGCAGTCAGAAGGGGTCATCGAACACCGGGGAGCTGTTTTTT. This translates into CASSQKGSSNTGELFF.

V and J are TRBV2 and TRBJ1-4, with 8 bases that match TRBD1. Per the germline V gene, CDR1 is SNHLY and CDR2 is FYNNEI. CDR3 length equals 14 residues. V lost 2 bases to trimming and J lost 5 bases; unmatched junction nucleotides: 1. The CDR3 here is CASSEQGANEKLFF. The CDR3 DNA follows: TGTGCCAGCAGTGAACAGGGGGCCAATGAAAAACTGTTTTTT. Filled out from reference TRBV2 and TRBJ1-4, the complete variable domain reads EPEVTQTPSHQVTQMGQEVILRCVPISNHLYFYWYRQILGQKVEFLVSFYNNEISEKSEIFDDQFSVERPDGSNFTLKIRSTKLEDSAMYFCASSEQGANEKLFFGSGTQLSVL.

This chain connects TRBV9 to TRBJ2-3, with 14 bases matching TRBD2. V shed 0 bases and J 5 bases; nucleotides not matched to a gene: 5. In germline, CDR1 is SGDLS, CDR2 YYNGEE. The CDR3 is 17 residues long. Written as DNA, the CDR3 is TGTGCCAGCAGCGTAGAGGGGACTAGCGGGAGCGGAGATACGCAGTATTTT. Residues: CASSVEGTSGSGDTQYF. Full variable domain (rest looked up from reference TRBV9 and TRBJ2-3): DSGVTQTPKHLITATGQRVTLRCSPRSGDLSVYWYQQSLDQGLQFLIQYYNGEERAKGNILERFSAQQFPDLHSELNLSSLELGDSALYFCASSVEGTSGSGDTQYFGPGTRLTVL.

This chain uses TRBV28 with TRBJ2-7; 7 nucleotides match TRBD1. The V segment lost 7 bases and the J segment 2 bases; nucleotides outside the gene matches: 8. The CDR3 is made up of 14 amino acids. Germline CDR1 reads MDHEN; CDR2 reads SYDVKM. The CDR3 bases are TGTGCCAGCACCACGGGACAGAGGGCCTACGAGCAGTACTTC. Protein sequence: CASTTGQRAYEQYF.

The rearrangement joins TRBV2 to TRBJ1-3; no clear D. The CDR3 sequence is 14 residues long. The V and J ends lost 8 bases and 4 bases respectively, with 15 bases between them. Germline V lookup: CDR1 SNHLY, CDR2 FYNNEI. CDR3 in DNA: TGTGCCAGCGGTGGCCCGGGGTCGGGAAACACCATATATTTT. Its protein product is CASGGPGSGNTIYF.

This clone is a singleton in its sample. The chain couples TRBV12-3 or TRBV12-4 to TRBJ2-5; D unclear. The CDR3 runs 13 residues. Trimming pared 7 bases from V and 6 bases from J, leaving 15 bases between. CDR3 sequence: CASTLGLSQTQYF. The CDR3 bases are TGTGCCAGCACCCTGGGCCTTTCTCAGACCCAGTACTTC.

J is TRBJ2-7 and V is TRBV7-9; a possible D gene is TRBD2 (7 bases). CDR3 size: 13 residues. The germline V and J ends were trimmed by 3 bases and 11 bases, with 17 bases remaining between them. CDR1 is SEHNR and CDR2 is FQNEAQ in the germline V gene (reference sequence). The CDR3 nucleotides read TGTGCCAGCAGCTTGGGGGCAGGCAGCGGGAAGTACTTC. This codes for CASSLGAGSGKYF.

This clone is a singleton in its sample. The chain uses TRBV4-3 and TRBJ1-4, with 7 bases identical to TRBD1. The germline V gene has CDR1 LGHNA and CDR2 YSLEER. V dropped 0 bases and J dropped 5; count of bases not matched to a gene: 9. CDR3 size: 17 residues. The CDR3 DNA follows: TGCGCCAGCAGCCAAGACCATCGGAGGGGGCGAAATGAAAAACTGTTTTTT. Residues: CASSQDHRRGRNEKLFF.

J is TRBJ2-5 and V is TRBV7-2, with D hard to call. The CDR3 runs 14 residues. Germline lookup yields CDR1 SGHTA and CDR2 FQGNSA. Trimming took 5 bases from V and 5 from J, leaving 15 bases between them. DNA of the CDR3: TGTGCCAGCAGCCAAAACCAGGTTGTGGAGACCCAGTACTTC. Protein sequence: CASSQNQVVETQYF.

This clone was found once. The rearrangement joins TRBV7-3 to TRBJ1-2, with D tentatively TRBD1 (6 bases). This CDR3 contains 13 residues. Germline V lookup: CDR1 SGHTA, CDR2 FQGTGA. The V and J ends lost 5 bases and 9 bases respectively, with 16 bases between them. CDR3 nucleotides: TGTGCCAGCAGCCTAGAGCGGGGGGCGAGCTACACCTTC. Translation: CASSLERGASYTF. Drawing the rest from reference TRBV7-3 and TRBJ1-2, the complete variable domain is GAGVSQTPSNKVTEKGKYVELRCDPISGHTALYWYRQSLGQGPEFLIYFQGTGAADDSGLPNDRFFAVRPEGSVSTLKIQRTERGDSAVYLCASSLERGASYTFGSGTRLTVV.

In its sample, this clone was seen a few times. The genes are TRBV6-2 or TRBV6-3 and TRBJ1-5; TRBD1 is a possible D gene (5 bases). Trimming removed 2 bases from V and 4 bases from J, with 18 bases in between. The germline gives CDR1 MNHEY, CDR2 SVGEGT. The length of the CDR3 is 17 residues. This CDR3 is CASSYREGWGLNQPQHF. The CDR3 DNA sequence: TGTGCCAGCAGTTACCGGGAAGGGTGGGGACTTAATCAGCCCCAGCATTTT.

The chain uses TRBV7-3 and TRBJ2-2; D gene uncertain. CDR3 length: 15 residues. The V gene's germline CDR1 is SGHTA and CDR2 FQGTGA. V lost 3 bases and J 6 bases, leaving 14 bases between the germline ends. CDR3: CASSLTGYNPGELFF. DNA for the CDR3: TGTGCCAGCAGCTTGACTGGATATAATCCCGGGGAGCTGTTTTTT.

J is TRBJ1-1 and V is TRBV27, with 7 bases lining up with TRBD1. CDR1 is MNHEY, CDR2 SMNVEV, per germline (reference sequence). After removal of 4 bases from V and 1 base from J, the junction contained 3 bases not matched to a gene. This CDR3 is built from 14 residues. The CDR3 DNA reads TGTGCCAGCAGTTCCCGGACAGGGAACACTGAAGCTTTCTTT. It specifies CASSSRTGNTEAFF.

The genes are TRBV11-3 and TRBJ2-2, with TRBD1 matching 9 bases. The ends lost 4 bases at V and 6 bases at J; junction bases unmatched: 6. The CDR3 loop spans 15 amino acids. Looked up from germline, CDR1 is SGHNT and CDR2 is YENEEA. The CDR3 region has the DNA TGTGCCAGCAGCTCGGGACAGGGTGGGGCCGGGGAGCTGTTTTTT. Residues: CASSSGQGGAGELFF.

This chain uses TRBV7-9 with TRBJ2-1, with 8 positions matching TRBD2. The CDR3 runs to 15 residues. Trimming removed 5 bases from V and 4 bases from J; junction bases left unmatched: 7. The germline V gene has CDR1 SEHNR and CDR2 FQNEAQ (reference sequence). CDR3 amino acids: CASSTSGRGYNEQFF. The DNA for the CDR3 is TGTGCCAGCAGCACCAGCGGGAGAGGGTACAATGAGCAGTTCTTC.

The CDR3 coding sequence is TGTGCCTGGAGTCTCCTGACCGGGACTTTCACAGATACGCAGTATTTT. Amino acids: CAWSLLTGTFTDTQYF. The rearrangement links TRBV30 to TRBJ2-3; TRBD2 might be the D (6 bases). Germline V CDR1 and CDR2: GTSNPN, SVGIG (reference sequence). Trimming stripped 2 bases from V and 2 bases from J, with 17 bases between. The CDR3 is 16 residues long.

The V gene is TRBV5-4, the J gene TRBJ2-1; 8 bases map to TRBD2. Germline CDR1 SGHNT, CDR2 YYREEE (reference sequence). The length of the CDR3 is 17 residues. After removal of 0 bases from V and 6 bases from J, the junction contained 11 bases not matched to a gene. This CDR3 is CASSLGGSGSLGNEQFF. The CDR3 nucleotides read TGTGCCAGCAGCTTGGGGGGGAGCGGGAGTTTGGGCAATGAGCAGTTCTTC.

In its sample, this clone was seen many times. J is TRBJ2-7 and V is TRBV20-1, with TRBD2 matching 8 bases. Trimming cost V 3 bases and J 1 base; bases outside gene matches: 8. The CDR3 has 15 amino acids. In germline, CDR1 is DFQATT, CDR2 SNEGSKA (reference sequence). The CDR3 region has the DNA TGCAGTGCTAGTGAGGGCGGGGGGAGATCCTACGAGCAGTACTTC. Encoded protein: CSASEGGGRSYEQYF.

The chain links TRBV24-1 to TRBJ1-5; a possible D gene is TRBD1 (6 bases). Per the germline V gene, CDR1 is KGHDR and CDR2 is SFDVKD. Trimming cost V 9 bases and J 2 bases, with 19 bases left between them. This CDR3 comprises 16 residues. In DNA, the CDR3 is TGTGCCACCGTTCCCCAACAGGGAACGGGCAATCAGCCCCAGCATTTT. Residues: CATVPQQGTGNQPQHF.

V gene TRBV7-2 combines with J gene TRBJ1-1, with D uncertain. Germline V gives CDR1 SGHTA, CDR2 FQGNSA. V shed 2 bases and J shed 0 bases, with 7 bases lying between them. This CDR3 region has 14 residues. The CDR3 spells CASSLTVMNTEAFF. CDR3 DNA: TGTGCCAGCAGCTTAACAGTCATGAACACTGAAGCTTTCTTT.

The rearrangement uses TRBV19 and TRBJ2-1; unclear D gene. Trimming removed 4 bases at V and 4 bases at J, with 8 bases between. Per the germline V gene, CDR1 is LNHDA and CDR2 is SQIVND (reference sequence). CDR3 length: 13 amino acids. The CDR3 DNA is TGTGCCAGTAGTAAATTTCTTTACAATGAGCAGTTCTTC. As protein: CASSKFLYNEQFF.

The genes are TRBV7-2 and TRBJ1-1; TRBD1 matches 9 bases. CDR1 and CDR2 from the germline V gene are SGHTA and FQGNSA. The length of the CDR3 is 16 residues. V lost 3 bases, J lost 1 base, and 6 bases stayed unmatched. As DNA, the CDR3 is TGTGCCAGCAGCTTCCCGGGACAGGGCGGGAACACTGAAGCTTTCTTT. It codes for CASSFPGQGGNTEAFF.